Listed below are T cell receptor beta chains from one sample, sequenced in a study of blood T cell repertoires in COVID-19. The protocol was immunoSEQ multiplex PCR, while the TCRdb copy is restricted to in-frame clones and leaves out a portion. This table holds about 200,000 clones, around nine tenths found once. Sequencing was carried out using peripheral blood. These receptor sequences come from a man aged 55 to 70 who had recovered from COVID-19. Both conserved end residues are part of each CDR3. The D gene is left open where the match is weak. Where a row states a size, it is once, few, many or the class of an expanded clone; other rows omit it.

TRBJ2-1	TRBD2	once	TRBV15	CATSREAGRNEQFF	TGTGCCACCAGCAGAGAAGCGGGGCGCAATGAGCAGTTCTTC
TRBJ2-5	-	-	TRBV29-1	CSAAPGETQYF	TGCAGCGCCGCCCCGGGGGAGACCCAGTACTTC
TRBJ2-7	-	-	TRBV2	CASNRGGRRTGFYEQYF	TGTGCCAGCAACCGAGGAGGGAGGAGGACAGGCTTCTACGAGCAGTACTTC
TRBJ2-7	-	-	TRBV7-2	CASSHPSGPSSYEQYF	TGTGCCAGCAGCCACCCAAGCGGCCCCTCCTCCTACGAGCAGTACTTC
TRBJ2-7	-	once	TRBV2	CASRVQSYEQYF	TGTGCCAGCAGGGTACAGTCCTACGAGCAGTACTTC
TRBJ2-3	TRBD1	-	TRBV19	CASSAGTEDTDTQYF	TGTGCCAGTAGTGCCGGGACAGAAGACACAGATACGCAGTATTTT
TRBJ2-4	TRBD1	-	TRBV9	CASSGAAGTGLAKNIQYF	TGTGCCAGCAGCGGAGCAGCCGGGACAGGGTTGGCCAAAAACATTCAGTACTTC
TRBJ1-2	TRBD1	once	TRBV5-4	CASSLEGRTGRQYGYTF	TGTGCCAGCAGCTTGGAGGGTAGGACAGGTAGACAATATGGCTACACCTTC
TRBJ2-7	-	-	TRBV5-4	CASSLGGPSYEQYF	TGTGCCAGCAGCTTGGGGGGGCCCTCCTACGAGCAGTACTTC
TRBJ1-1	TRBD1	-	TRBV5-4	CASSFTGGNTEAFF	TGTGCCAGCAGCTTTACAGGGGGGAACACTGAAGCTTTCTTT
TRBJ1-6	-	-	TRBV9	CASTSSGSPLHF	TGTGCCAGCACGAGCTCTGGTTCACCCCTCCACTTT
TRBJ2-5	-	once	TRBV5-5	CASSSSQTWRETQYF	TGTGCCAGCAGCTCGTCTCAGACCTGGCGGGAGACCCAGTACTTC
TRBJ2-1	TRBD2	-	TRBV7-9	CASSPGRRLAGYNEQFF	TGTGCCAGCAGCCCAGGCAGGAGACTAGCGGGGTACAATGAGCAGTTCTTC
TRBJ2-2	TRBD1	-	TRBV25-1	CASKDRMGSGELFF	TGTGCCAGCAAGGACAGGATGGGCAGCGGGGAGCTGTTTTTT
TRBJ2-1	TRBD2	-	TRBV28	CASSLGGSPNEQFF	TGTGCCAGCAGTTTGGGCGGGAGTCCCAATGAGCAGTTCTTC
TRBJ2-3	TRBD2	-	TRBV24-1	CATSDPGGGADTQYF	TGTGCCACCAGTGATCCCGGGGGGGGAGCAGATACGCAGTATTTT
TRBJ2-5	TRBD2	-	TRBV2	CASSVPSGQETQYF	TGTGCCAGCAGTGTCCCTAGCGGCCAAGAGACCCAGTACTTC
TRBJ1-3	TRBD1	-	TRBV6-5	CASSYSGQGTGNTIYF	TGTGCCAGCAGTTACTCAGGACAGGGGACTGGAAACACCATATATTTT
TRBJ2-7	TRBD2	-	TRBV4-2	CASSHPHAGTSFYEQYF	TGTGCCAGCAGCCATCCCCATGCCGGGACTAGCTTCTACGAGCAGTACTTC
TRBJ2-1	-	-	TRBV14	CASSPPLRSGTTYNEQFF	TGTGCCAGCAGCCCGCCCCTAAGAAGCGGGACAACCTACAATGAGCAGTTCTTC
TRBJ2-3	TRBD2	few	TRBV10-3	CAISDLAGADTQYF	TGTGCCATCAGTGATTTAGCGGGGGCGGATACGCAGTATTTT
TRBJ2-3	-	-	TRBV21-1	CASSKLVLAGETDTQYF	TGTGCCAGCAGCAAATTGGTTTTAGCGGGAGAAACAGATACGCAGTATTTT
TRBJ1-5	TRBD1	once	TRBV7-2	CASSPDRVANQPQHF	TGTGCCAGCAGCCCAGACAGGGTTGCTAATCAGCCCCAGCATTTT
TRBJ2-1	TRBD2	-	TRBV19	CASSIMRESNEQFF	TGTGCCAGTAGTATAATGCGGGAGAGCAATGAGCAGTTCTTC
TRBJ2-3	TRBD2	-	TRBV24-1	CATSDPLAGVPDTQYF	TGTGCCACCAGTGACCCACTAGCGGGAGTTCCAGATACGCAGTATTTT
TRBJ1-4	-	-	TRBV28	CASSLRSGSEKLFF	TGTGCCAGCAGTCTACGTTCGGGAAGTGAAAAACTGTTTTTT
TRBJ2-1	TRBD2	once	TRBV4-1	CASSPNLAGDFLKGQFF	TGCGCCAGCAGCCCAAACCTAGCGGGGGATTTCTTAAAAGGGCAGTTCTTC
TRBJ1-5	-	few	TRBV6-1	CASSEGAGGTLYQPQHF	TGTGCCAGCAGTGAAGGGGCGGGGGGGACTCTTTATCAGCCCCAGCATTTT
TRBJ2-1	TRBD1	-	TRBV28	CASSVGGQGGNEQFF	TGTGCCAGCAGTGTAGGGGGACAGGGTGGAAATGAGCAGTTCTTC
TRBJ1-5	-	-	TRBV7-8	CASSPRSVGFSNQPQHF	TGTGCCAGCAGCCCCCGTAGTGTTGGTTTTAGCAATCAGCCCCAGCATTTT
TRBJ2-2	-	once	TRBV6-5	CASSQTNTGELFF	TGTGCCAGCAGTCAGACGAACACCGGGGAGCTGTTTTTT
TRBJ2-7	TRBD2	-	TRBV7-6	CASSKTSVGTYEQYF	TGTGCCAGCAGCAAGACTAGCGTAGGTACCTACGAGCAGTACTTC
TRBJ1-1	-	-	TRBV6-5	CASRRGESALGAFF	TGTGCCAGCCGCCGCGGGGAGTCTGCTCTAGGGGCTTTCTTT
TRBJ2-7	TRBD1	-	TRBV30	CAWRGQPSYEQYF	TGTGCCTGGAGGGGACAGCCCTCCTACGAGCAGTACTTC
TRBJ1-1	-	-	TRBV5-1	CASTGGNTEAFF	TGCGCCAGCACGGGGGGGAACACTGAAGCTTTCTTT
TRBJ2-1	TRBD1	-	TRBV2	CASSESGTEKLNEQFF	TGTGCCAGCAGTGAATCGGGGACAGAGAAACTCAATGAGCAGTTCTTC